This entry describes one T cell receptor (beta chain). TCRdb keeps only in-frame clones here, not all; method: immunoSEQ multiplex PCR. The data hold approximately 64,000 clones, with about nine tenths observed a single time. The CDR3 has 15 amino acids. After removal of 5 bases from V and 1 base from J, the junction contained 7 bases not matched to a gene. Germline loops: CDR1 SGHVS, CDR2 FNYEAQ. It was autoimmune disease history or systemic immunosuppression that excluded patients. The source of the sample is a study of OX40 agonist ivuxolimab in advanced cancers. Study background: Enrolled patients in dose escalation had cancers that were hepatocellular carcinoma, melanoma, renal cell or head and neck cancer.

The sample in question was CD4+ or CD8+ T cells sorted from blood, obtained in a trial of the OX40 agonist ivuxolimab. The chain couples TRBV7-6 to TRBJ2-7; 8 bases fit TRBD1. This clonotype was obtained from an adult with an advanced solid tumor such as melanoma, head and neck, liver or kidney cancer. This CDR3 reads CASSIGTGFSYEQYF. CDR3 coding DNA: TGTGCCAGCAGCATAGGGACAGGCTTTTCCTACGAGCAGTACTTC.